These T cell receptor beta chains were read from a single sample in a study of cytomegalovirus exposure and HLA in healthy donors. TCRdb keeps only in-frame clones here, not all; method: immunoSEQ multiplex PCR. Among about 180,000 clones listed, roughly 88% were seen once. The sequencing sample was made of PBMCs. The receptors stem from a girl aged 2 to 10 in good health and CMV-seropositive. Both conserved end residues are part of each CDR3. The order of the fields is V gene, D gene, J gene, clone size, CDR3 protein, CDR3 DNA. A D gene is named only where the DNA matches it firmly. Size is omitted from some rows. Given values are once, few, many or a class for expanded clones.

V: TRBV6-1
D: .
J: TRBJ2-5
size: .
CDR3: CASSELGESETQYF
DNA: TGTGCCAGCAGTGAATTGGGAGAATCGGAGACCCAGTACTTC

V: TRBV2
D: TRBD2
J: TRBJ2-7
size: few
CDR3: CASSAGGGYEQYF
DNA: TGTGCCAGCAGTGCGGGGGGAGGCTACGAGCAGTACTTC

V: TRBV29-1
D: .
J: TRBJ2-7
size: once
CDR3: CSVVGISYEQYF
DNA: TGCAGCGTTGTGGGCATCTCCTACGAGCAGTACTTC

V: TRBV15
D: TRBD1
J: TRBJ1-2
size: .
CDR3: CATSRDRDRGGYTF
DNA: TGTGCCACCAGCAGAGACCGGGACAGGGGCGGCTACACCTTC

V: TRBV4-1
D: .
J: TRBJ2-5
size: .
CDR3: CASSQDFRRQETQYF
DNA: TGCGCCAGCAGCCAAGACTTCCGGAGACAAGAGACCCAGTACTTC

V: TRBV5-1
D: .
J: TRBJ2-3
size: .
CDR3: CASSLGRSTDTQYF
DNA: TGCGCCAGCAGCTTGGGCAGAAGCACAGATACGCAGTATTTT

V: TRBV11-3
D: .
J: TRBJ2-7
size: .
CDR3: CASSPTRGEQYF
DNA: TGTGCCAGCAGTCCAACCAGGGGCGAGCAGTACTTC

V: TRBV28
D: .
J: TRBJ2-7
size: .
CDR3: CASTSPYEQYF
DNA: TGTGCCAGCACCTCCCCCTACGAGCAGTACTTC

V: TRBV10-1
D: TRBD2
J: TRBJ2-3
size: .
CDR3: CASSDLLAGGLDTQYF
DNA: TGCGCCAGCAGTGACTTGCTAGCGGGAGGTTTAGATACGCAGTATTTT

V: TRBV6-1
D: TRBD1
J: TRBJ2-2
size: .
CDR3: CAGQGSGELFF
DNA: TGTGCGGGACAGGGGTCCGGGGAGCTGTTTTTT

V: TRBV4-2
D: TRBD1
J: TRBJ2-7
size: .
CDR3: CASSQGDGTDSYEQYF
DNA: TGTGCCAGCAGCCAAGGGGATGGGACAGACTCCTACGAGCAGTACTTC

V: TRBV21-1
D: .
J: TRBJ2-3
size: once
CDR3: CASSKEEVGGREDTQYF
DNA: TGTGCCAGCAGCAAAGAGGAGGTAGGCGGGCGGGAAGATACGCAGTATTTT

V: TRBV25-1
D: .
J: TRBJ2-2
size: once
CDR3: CASREGKLPNTGELFF
DNA: TGTGCCAGCAGGGAGGGGAAGCTTCCGAACACCGGGGAGCTGTTTTTT

V: TRBV25-1
D: .
J: TRBJ2-2
size: .
CDR3: CASSDGWRQKNNTGELFF
DNA: TGTGCCAGCAGTGATGGGTGGAGACAGAAAAATAACACCGGGGAGCTGTTTTTT

V: TRBV2
D: TRBD1
J: TRBJ2-2
size: .
CDR3: CASSAGQHTGELFF
DNA: TGTGCCAGCAGTGCGGGACAGCACACCGGGGAGCTGTTTTTT

V: TRBV15
D: .
J: TRBJ1-4
size: .
CDR3: CATRRRVEKLFF
DNA: TGTGCCACCAGGCGCAGGGTTGAAAAACTGTTTTTT

V: TRBV9
D: .
J: TRBJ1-3
size: once
CDR3: CASSVTPGGSGNTIYF
DNA: TGTGCCAGCAGCGTAACCCCCGGGGGCTCTGGAAACACCATATATTTT

V: TRBV6-5
D: .
J: TRBJ2-1
size: .
CDR3: CASTRVPGEQFF
DNA: TGTGCCAGCACCCGAGTTCCAGGGGAGCAGTTCTTC

V: TRBV11-2
D: .
J: TRBJ2-7
size: .
CDR3: CASSQASGNYYEQYF
DNA: TGTGCCAGCAGCCAAGCGTCCGGAAATTACTACGAGCAGTACTTC

V: TRBV5-4
D: .
J: TRBJ2-7
size: .
CDR3: CASTPRPGTGDYEQYF
DNA: TGTGCCAGCACCCCCCGCCCCGGGACTGGGGACTACGAGCAGTACTTC

V: TRBV25-1
D: TRBD2
J: TRBJ2-1
size: .
CDR3: CASSTSDLSYNEQFF
DNA: TGTGCCAGCAGTACTAGCGATCTCTCCTACAATGAGCAGTTCTTC

V: TRBV27
D: TRBD2
J: TRBJ2-7
size: once
CDR3: CASSLLGLAEASYEQYF
DNA: TGTGCCAGCAGTTTATTAGGACTAGCGGAGGCCTCCTACGAGCAGTACTTC

V: TRBV4-2
D: TRBD2
J: TRBJ2-1
size: .
CDR3: CASSQGRTSGGWGQFF
DNA: TGTGCCAGCAGCCAAGGCAGGACTAGCGGGGGGTGGGGGCAGTTCTTC

V: TRBV2
D: .
J: TRBJ1-3
size: .
CDR3: CASTPSGNTIYF
DNA: TGTGCCAGCACACCGAGCGGAAACACCATATATTTT

V: TRBV2
D: TRBD1
J: TRBJ2-7
size: .
CDR3: CASRQGHYEQYF
DNA: TGTGCCAGCAGACAGGGGCACTACGAGCAGTACTTC

V: TRBV6-5
D: TRBD2
J: TRBJ2-5
size: .
CDR3: CASSSSSGTGETQYF
DNA: TGTGCCAGCAGTTCTTCAAGCGGGACGGGGGAGACCCAGTACTTC

V: TRBV29-1
D: .
J: TRBJ2-1
size: .
CDR3: CSVDAQGAHNEQFF
DNA: TGCAGCGTGGACGCACAGGGTGCGCACAATGAGCAGTTCTTC

V: TRBV30
D: .
J: TRBJ1-6
size: .
CDR3: CAWSLAGDNSPLHF
DNA: TGTGCCTGGAGTCTGGCAGGGGATAATTCACCCCTCCACTTT

V: TRBV28
D: .
J: TRBJ1-5
size: once
CDR3: CASSSGDRSNQPQHF
DNA: TGTGCCAGCAGTTCCGGGGATAGGAGCAATCAGCCCCAGCATTTT

V: TRBV5-1
D: .
J: TRBJ1-1
size: .
CDR3: CASSLDWNTEAFF
DNA: TGCGCCAGCAGCTTGGACTGGAACACTGAAGCTTTCTTT

V: TRBV5-4
D: TRBD2
J: TRBJ2-7
size: .
CDR3: CASSSTIAGGKSYEQYF
DNA: TGTGCCAGCAGCTCCACAATAGCGGGGGGGAAGTCCTACGAGCAGTACTTC

V: TRBV14
D: TRBD1
J: TRBJ1-1
size: .
CDR3: CASSQRTGFRDTEAFF
DNA: TGTGCCAGCAGCCAACGGACAGGGTTCAGGGACACTGAAGCTTTCTTT

V: TRBV4-2
D: TRBD1
J: TRBJ2-7
size: .
CDR3: CASSQVVQGAEQYF
DNA: TGTGCCAGCAGCCAAGTAGTGCAGGGGGCCGAGCAGTACTTC

V: TRBV4-1
D: .
J: TRBJ2-7
size: few
CDR3: CASSLGTYYEQYF
DNA: TGCGCCAGCAGCCTAGGGACTTACTACGAGCAGTACTTC

V: TRBV7-9
D: TRBD2
J: TRBJ2-7
size: few
CDR3: CASSPTSGSYEQYF
DNA: TGTGCCAGCAGCCCGACTAGCGGCTCCTACGAGCAGTACTTC

V: TRBV4-2
D: TRBD2
J: TRBJ2-7
size: few
CDR3: CASSQEGLAGYEQYF
DNA: TGTGCCAGCAGCCAAGAGGGACTAGCGGGGTACGAGCAGTACTTC

V: TRBV19
D: TRBD1
J: TRBJ2-5
size: .
CDR3: CASSSGQGVMETQYF
DNA: TGTGCCAGTAGTAGCGGACAGGGAGTGATGGAGACCCAGTACTTC

V: TRBV5-6
D: TRBD2
J: TRBJ2-1
size: .
CDR3: CASSFITSGFNEQFF
DNA: TGTGCCAGCAGCTTTATAACTAGCGGATTCAATGAGCAGTTCTTC

V: TRBV6-5
D: .
J: TRBJ1-5
size: .
CDR3: CASSYQGGVLGPQHF
DNA: TGTGCCAGCAGTTACCAAGGGGGGGTTCTTGGGCCCCAGCATTTT

V: TRBV5-4
D: TRBD2
J: TRBJ2-1
size: .
CDR3: CASSLLGSGRAIEQFF
DNA: TGTGCCAGCAGCTTGTTAGGTAGCGGGAGGGCCATTGAGCAGTTCTTC

V: TRBV2
D: .
J: TRBJ1-2
size: .
CDR3: CASSEALRQDGYTF
DNA: TGTGCCAGCAGTGAAGCGTTACGCCAGGATGGCTACACCTTC

V: TRBV11-3
D: TRBD2
J: TRBJ2-3
size: .
CDR3: CASSLRLAGGTDTQYF
DNA: TGTGCCAGCAGCCTCAGACTAGCGGGAGGTACAGATACGCAGTATTTT

V: TRBV5-1
D: .
J: TRBJ2-7
size: .
CDR3: CASSTQGPTSYEQYF
DNA: TGCGCCAGCTCAACTCAGGGCCCCACCTCCTACGAGCAGTACTTC

V: TRBV29-1
D: .
J: TRBJ2-7
size: .
CDR3: CSVGVLAYEQYF
DNA: TGCAGCGTAGGGGTTCTGGCCTACGAGCAGTACTTC

V: TRBV6-1
D: .
J: TRBJ2-7
size: .
CDR3: CASSEATDTYYEQYF
DNA: TGTGCCAGCAGTGAAGCTACGGACACTTACTACGAGCAGTACTTC

V: TRBV5-1
D: TRBD1
J: TRBJ2-7
size: few
CDR3: CASSLENRGNEQYF
DNA: TGCGCCAGCAGCTTGGAGAACAGGGGAAACGAGCAGTACTTC

V: TRBV2
D: TRBD1
J: TRBJ2-6
size: few
CDR3: CASKGTGEGSGANVLTF
DNA: TGTGCCAGCAAGGGGACAGGGGAGGGGTCTGGGGCCAACGTCCTGACTTTC

V: TRBV2
D: TRBD2
J: TRBJ2-3
size: .
CDR3: CASTLGLAEITDTQYF
DNA: TGTGCCAGCACTCTAGGACTAGCGGAGATCACAGATACGCAGTATTTT

V: TRBV20-1
D: .
J: TRBJ2-7
size: .
CDR3: CSSGHDYEQYF
DNA: TGCAGTTCGGGACACGACTACGAGCAGTACTTC

V: TRBV19
D: .
J: TRBJ1-5
size: many
CDR3: CASRRTTSNQPQHF
DNA: TGTGCCAGTAGAAGAACAACGAGCAATCAGCCCCAGCATTTT

V: TRBV28
D: TRBD1
J: TRBJ2-5
size: .
CDR3: CASSLFRQGTQETQYF
DNA: TGTGCCAGCAGTTTATTTCGACAGGGTACCCAAGAGACCCAGTACTTC

V: TRBV11-1
D: .
J: TRBJ1-1
size: .
CDR3: CASSPHLGAESTEAFF
DNA: TGTGCCAGCAGCCCCCACTTAGGGGCGGAGTCCACTGAAGCTTTCTTT

V: TRBV5-4
D: TRBD2
J: TRBJ2-3
size: .
CDR3: CASSPPGTSVTDTQYF
DNA: TGTGCCAGCAGCCCCCCTGGCACTAGCGTCACAGATACGCAGTATTTT

V: TRBV10-3
D: TRBD2
J: TRBJ2-7
size: once
CDR3: CAISGKGGAYEQYF
DNA: TGTGCCATCAGTGGAAAGGGAGGGGCCTACGAGCAGTACTTC

V: TRBV6-5
D: TRBD2
J: TRBJ2-1
size: once
CDR3: CASSPLAGVLTEQFF
DNA: TGTGCCAGCAGTCCCCTAGCGGGAGTACTCACCGAGCAGTTCTTC